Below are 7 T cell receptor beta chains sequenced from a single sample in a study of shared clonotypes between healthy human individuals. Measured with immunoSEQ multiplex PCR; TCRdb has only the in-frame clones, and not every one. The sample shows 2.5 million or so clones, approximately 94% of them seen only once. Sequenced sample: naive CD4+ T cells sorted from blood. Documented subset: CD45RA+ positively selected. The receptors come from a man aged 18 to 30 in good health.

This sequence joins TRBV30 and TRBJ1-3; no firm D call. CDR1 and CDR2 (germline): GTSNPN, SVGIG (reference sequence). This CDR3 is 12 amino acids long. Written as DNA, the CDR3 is TGTGCGGTGAACGACATCGGAAACACCATATATTTT. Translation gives CAVNDIGNTIYF. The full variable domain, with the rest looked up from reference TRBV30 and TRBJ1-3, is SQTIHQWPATLVQPVGSPLSLECTVEGTSNPNLYWYRQAAGRGLQLLFYSVGIGQISSEVPQNLSASRPQDRQFILSSKKLLLSDSGFYLCAVNDIGNTIYFGEGSWLTVV.

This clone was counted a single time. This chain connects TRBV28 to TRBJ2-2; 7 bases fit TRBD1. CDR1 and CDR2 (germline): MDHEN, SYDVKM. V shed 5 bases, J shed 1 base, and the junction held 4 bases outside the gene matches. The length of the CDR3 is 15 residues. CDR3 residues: CASSLGTVNTGELFF. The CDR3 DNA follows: TGTGCCAGCAGTCTTGGGACAGTGAACACCGGGGAGCTGTTTTTT.

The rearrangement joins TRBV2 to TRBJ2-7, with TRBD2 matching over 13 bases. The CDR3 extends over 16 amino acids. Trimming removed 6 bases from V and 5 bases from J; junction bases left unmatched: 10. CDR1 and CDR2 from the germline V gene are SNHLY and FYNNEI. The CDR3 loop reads CASRRRTSGSTDEQYF. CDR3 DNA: TGTGCCAGCAGACGCAGGACTAGCGGGAGTACCGACGAGCAGTACTTC. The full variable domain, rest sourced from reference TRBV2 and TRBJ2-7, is EPEVTQTPSHQVTQMGQEVILRCVPISNHLYFYWYRQILGQKVEFLVSFYNNEISEKSEIFDDQFSVERPDGSNFTLKIRSTKLEDSAMYFCASRRRTSGSTDEQYFGPGTRLTVT.

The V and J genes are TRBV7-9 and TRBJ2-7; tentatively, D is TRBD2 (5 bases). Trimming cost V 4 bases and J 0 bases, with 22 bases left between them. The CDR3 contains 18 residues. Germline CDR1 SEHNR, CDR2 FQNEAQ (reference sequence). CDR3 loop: CASSSTTQSRRSSYEQYF. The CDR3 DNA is TGTGCCAGCAGCTCGACCACACAGTCGAGGAGGAGCTCCTACGAGCAGTACTTC.

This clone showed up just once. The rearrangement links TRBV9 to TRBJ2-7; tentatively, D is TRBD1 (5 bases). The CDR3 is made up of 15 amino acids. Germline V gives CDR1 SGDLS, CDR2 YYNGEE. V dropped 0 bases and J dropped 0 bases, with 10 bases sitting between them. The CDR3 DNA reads TGTGCCAGCAGCGTAGCTCCGACAGACTCCTACGAGCAGTACTTC. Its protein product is CASSVAPTDSYEQYF.

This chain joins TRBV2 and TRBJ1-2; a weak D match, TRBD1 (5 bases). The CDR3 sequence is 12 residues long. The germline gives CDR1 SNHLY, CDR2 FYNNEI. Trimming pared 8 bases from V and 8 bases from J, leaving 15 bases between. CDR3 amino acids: CASQAQGGGYTF. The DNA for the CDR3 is TGTGCCAGCCAAGCGCAGGGCGGAGGCTACACCTTC.

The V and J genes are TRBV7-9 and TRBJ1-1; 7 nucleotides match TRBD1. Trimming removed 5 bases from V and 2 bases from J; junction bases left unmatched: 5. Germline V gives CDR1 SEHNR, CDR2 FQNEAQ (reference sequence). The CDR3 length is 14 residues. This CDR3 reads CASSRQGENTEAFF. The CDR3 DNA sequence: TGTGCCAGCAGCCGACAGGGAGAAAACACTGAAGCTTTCTTT.